This T cell receptor beta chain is drawn from a study of blood T cell repertoires in COVID-19. Study-level background: Whether acute or convalescent, the COVID-19 samples came from the United States, Italy and Spain.

Donors were grouped by their self-reported clinical history. All recovered Cohort 3 donors got two negative PCRs, got clearance, or saw symptom resolution. CDR3 length equals 16 residues. Germline assignment: CDR1 LNHNV and CDR2 YYDKDF (reference sequence). V dropped 1 base and J dropped 6 bases, with 16 bases sitting between them. Under the authors' procedure: Amplification of reference gene primers was used by the study to estimate nucleated cell counts. Method: immunoSEQ multiplex PCR; TCRdb's copy keeps in-frame clones and lacks some. Clone size and the V and J calls come from that table; the DNA yielded D and trimming. The sample holds a few hundred thousand clones, over 80% seen once.

The chain has TRBV15 and TRBJ2-1; tentatively, D is TRBD2 (5 bases). The TCR was taken from a woman aged 45-59 years who had recovered from COVID-19. The sample comprised PBMCs or T cells enriched from blood (not recorded which). CDR3 nucleotide sequence: TGTGCCACCAGCAGAGGTAGGGCTAGTACTAGCAATGAGCAGTTCTTC. It is translated as CATSRGRASTSNEQFF.